These T cell receptor beta chains were read from a single sample in a study of T-cell memory formation after mild COVID-19. MiXCR was run by TCRdb on the 5' RACE reads, yielding one entry per CDR3 protein. The sample lists about 400,000 distinct CDR3 sequences, around an eighth occurring once. Source material: PBMCs or a T cell subset sorted from them (not recorded which). These receptors were collected from a young man who had mild COVID-19 (a few samples of this study predate the infection). Cell type and time point are not known. The CDR3 runs from the conserved cysteine through the conserved F or W. Each record gives: D gene, V gene, clone size, J gene, CDR3 protein, CDR3 DNA. The D gene is left open where the match is weak. Clone size is shown for a subset of rows, as once, few, many or a class of expanded clone.

NA	TRBV13	few	TRBJ2-1	CASSDVEASSYNEQFF	TGTGCCAGCAGCGATGTAGAGGCTAGCTCCTACAATGAGCAGTTCTTC
NA	TRBV29-1	few	TRBJ2-4	CSVSEGALIQYF	TGCAGCGTTTCGGAGGGGGCTTTGATTCAGTACTTC
NA	TRBV7-2	few	TRBJ1-1	CASSRDGGRTEAFF	TGTGCCAGCAGCCGTGATGGGGGTCGGACTGAAGCTTTCTTT
NA	TRBV30	NA	TRBJ2-4	CAMEGAAKNIQYF	TGTGCCATGGAGGGGGCGGCCAAAAACATTCAGTACTTC
TRBD1	TRBV2	few	TRBJ1-2	CASSGTGGNYGYTF	TGTGCCAGCAGTGGGACAGGGGGCAATTATGGCTACACCTTC
TRBD1	TRBV4-3	NA	TRBJ2-3	CASSGQGAGDTQYF	TGCGCCAGCAGCGGACAGGGGGCGGGTGATACGCAGTATTTT
NA	TRBV18	once	TRBJ2-7	CASSPPHQGSSYEQYF	TGTGCCAGCTCACCACCGCATCAGGGGAGCTCCTACGAGCAGTACTTC
NA	TRBV7-2	few	TRBJ1-5	CASSFGWGNQPQHF	TGTGCCAGCAGCTTCGGCTGGGGCAATCAGCCCCAGCATTTT
NA	TRBV20-1	NA	TRBJ2-3	CSARDRKSGSDTQYF	TGCAGTGCTAGAGATCGGAAGTCAGGCTCCGATACGCAGTATTTT
NA	TRBV2	NA	TRBJ1-5	CASREDSRNQPQHF	TGTGCCAGCAGGGAAGACAGCCGGAATCAGCCCCAGCATTTT
NA	TRBV7-6	few	TRBJ2-5	CASSLARVETQYF	TGTGCCAGCAGCTTAGCTAGGGTCGAGACCCAGTACTTC
TRBD2	TRBV19	medium-sized	TRBJ2-1	CASSILTSEVNEQFF	TGTGCCAGTAGTATACTGACTAGCGAAGTCAATGAGCAGTTCTTC
NA	TRBV29-1	NA	TRBJ1-1	CSVEDLNRRPHTEAFF	TGCAGCGTTGAAGATCTTAACAGACGGCCACACACTGAAGCTTTCTTT
NA	TRBV24-1	NA	TRBJ2-5	CATSDEGYPSETQYF	TGTGCCACCAGTGATGAGGGGTACCCCTCCGAGACCCAGTACTTC
NA	TRBV7-6	many	TRBJ1-6	CASSSLGRDNSPLHF	TGTGCCAGCAGCTCCTTGGGGAGGGATAATTCACCCCTCCACTTT
NA	TRBV5-1	many	TRBJ2-3	CASSDGSTDTQYF	TGCGCCAGCTCGGACGGGTCCACAGATACGCAGTATTTT
NA	TRBV7-2	many	TRBJ2-7	CASSLVSDEQYF	TGTGCCAGCAGCTTAGTTTCCGACGAGCAGTACTTC
NA	TRBV5-1	many	TRBJ2-6	CASSLGAPGSGANVLTF	TGCGCCAGCAGCTTGGGGGCCCCTGGCTCTGGGGCCAACGTCCTGACTTTC
NA	TRBV9	few	TRBJ2-7	CASSPQAGTGSYEQYF	TGTGCCAGCAGCCCTCAAGCCGGGACCGGTTCCTACGAGCAGTACTTC
TRBD1	TRBV15	NA	TRBJ2-5	CATSRDRAPETQYF	TGTGCCACCAGCAGGGACAGGGCTCCGGAGACCCAGTACTTC
NA	TRBV15	NA	TRBJ2-2	CATSKPGEEEAGELFF	TGTGCCACCAGTAAACCGGGAGAGGAGGAAGCCGGGGAGCTGTTTTTT
NA	TRBV12-3/TRBV12-4	few	TRBJ1-4	CASSLDKGSLLGEKLFF	TGTGCCAGCAGTTTAGATAAAGGCTCCCTCCTTGGGGAAAAACTGTTTTTT
NA	TRBV5-6	NA	TRBJ1-1	CASSFLGATITEAFF	TGTGCCAGCAGCTTTCTAGGGGCGACGATCACTGAAGCTTTCTTT
NA	TRBV5-6	few	TRBJ2-1	CASSLVQDNEQFF	TGTGCCAGCAGCTTGGTACAGGACAATGAGCAGTTCTTC
TRBD1	TRBV4-1	few	TRBJ1-2	CASGPTGQYGYTF	TGCGCCAGCGGACCGACAGGGCAATACGGCTACACCTTC
NA	TRBV6-2/TRBV6-3	few	TRBJ1-3	CASSYRGTTGNTIYF	TGTGCCAGCAGTTACAGAGGGACCACCGGAAACACCATATATTTT
NA	TRBV19	NA	TRBJ1-2	CASSIVGREVGYTF	TGTGCCAGTAGTATTGTTGGCAGGGAAGTTGGCTACACCTTC
NA	TRBV2	few	TRBJ2-7	CASRISYEQYF	TGTGCCAGCAGGATCTCCTACGAGCAGTACTTC
TRBD2	TRBV9	NA	TRBJ2-3	CASSVERESDTQYF	TGTGCCAGCAGCGTGGAGCGGGAGTCAGATACGCAGTATTTT
TRBD2	TRBV7-2	many	TRBJ2-5	CASSVGGDLETQYF	TGTGCCAGCAGCGTCGGGGGGGACCTGGAGACCCAGTACTTC
NA	TRBV5-6	NA	TRBJ1-4	CASSFRDGDEKLFF	TGTGCCAGCAGCTTTCGGGACGGCGATGAAAAACTGTTTTTT
NA	TRBV7-6	few	TRBJ2-5	CASTISRGQETQYF	TGTGCCAGCACCATTAGTAGGGGTCAAGAGACCCAGTACTTC
TRBD2	TRBV7-3	NA	TRBJ2-2	CASSFLAGGWTGELFF	TGTGCCAGCAGCTTTTTAGCGGGGGGCTGGACCGGGGAGCTGTTTTTT
TRBD1	TRBV5-5	NA	TRBJ2-3	CASSYRDRPAFTDTQYF	TGTGCCAGCAGCTACCGGGACAGGCCAGCTTTCACAGATACGCAGTATTTT
TRBD2	TRBV4-3	NA	TRBJ2-3	CASSQDRGLAGGLRHTQYF	TGCGCCAGCAGCCAAGATCGAGGGCTAGCGGGGGGATTAAGGCATACGCAGTATTTT
TRBD1	TRBV6-1	few	TRBJ2-3	CASSEVTGGSTDTQYF	TGTGCCAGCAGTGAAGTGACAGGGGGAAGCACAGATACGCAGTATTTT
NA	TRBV20-1	few	TRBJ2-1	CSARDFPLEQFF	TGCAGTGCTAGAGATTTTCCCTTGGAGCAGTTCTTC
NA	TRBV7-9	NA	TRBJ1-3	CASSLLGPSYGNTIYF	TGTGCCAGCAGCTTACTTGGCCCCTCGTATGGAAACACCATATATTTT
TRBD1	TRBV5-4	NA	TRBJ2-3	CASSRRPGTGEGDTQYF	TGTGCCAGCAGCCGAAGACCCGGGACAGGGGAGGGAGATACGCAGTATTTT
NA	TRBV2	few	TRBJ1-5	CASSEAGPQHF	TGTGCCAGCAGTGAGGCTGGGCCCCAGCATTTT
TRBD1	TRBV12-3/TRBV12-4	few	TRBJ1-2	CASSLGRGDRNYGYTF	TGTGCCAGCAGTTTAGGACGCGGGGACAGAAACTATGGCTACACCTTC